This T cell receptor beta chain is drawn from a study of cytomegalovirus exposure and HLA in healthy donors. General study findings and limits: Sequencing depth across donors, presence/absence analyses assumed, was roughly uniform. The classifier, whose performance was assessed in both the original and validation cohorts, reportedly diagnosed cytomegalovirus status with high specificity and sensitivity.

Primers for the PCR totalled 60 Vbeta and 13 Jbeta. The assay was immunoSEQ multiplex PCR, and TCRdb's table has in-frame clones only and misses some. The sample has about 140,000 clones, roughly 82% seen once. As concerns this clone: Its target is not known.

Unrecorded immune exposure was likely among donors, who were nominally healthy when sampled. Germline V CDR1 and CDR2: SGHTA, FQGTGA. Trimming took 6 bases from V and 4 from J, leaving 8 bases between them. The length of the CDR3 is 12 residues. This clonotype was sampled from a man in his thirties or forties in good health and CMV-seronegative. The sequenced sample consisted of PBMCs. The gene calls are TRBV7-3 and TRBJ2-3; D unclear. DNA for the CDR3: TGTGCCAGCAGATCCGACTCAGATACGCAGTATTTT. Amino acid sequence: CASRSDSDTQYF. The entire variable domain, with the rest obtained from reference TRBV7-3 and TRBJ2-3, is as follows: GAGVSQTPSNKVTEKGKYVELRCDPISGHTALYWYRQSLGQGPEFLIYFQGTGAADDSGLPNDRFFAVRPEGSVSTLKIQRTERGDSAVYLCASRSDSDTQYFGPGTRLTVL.